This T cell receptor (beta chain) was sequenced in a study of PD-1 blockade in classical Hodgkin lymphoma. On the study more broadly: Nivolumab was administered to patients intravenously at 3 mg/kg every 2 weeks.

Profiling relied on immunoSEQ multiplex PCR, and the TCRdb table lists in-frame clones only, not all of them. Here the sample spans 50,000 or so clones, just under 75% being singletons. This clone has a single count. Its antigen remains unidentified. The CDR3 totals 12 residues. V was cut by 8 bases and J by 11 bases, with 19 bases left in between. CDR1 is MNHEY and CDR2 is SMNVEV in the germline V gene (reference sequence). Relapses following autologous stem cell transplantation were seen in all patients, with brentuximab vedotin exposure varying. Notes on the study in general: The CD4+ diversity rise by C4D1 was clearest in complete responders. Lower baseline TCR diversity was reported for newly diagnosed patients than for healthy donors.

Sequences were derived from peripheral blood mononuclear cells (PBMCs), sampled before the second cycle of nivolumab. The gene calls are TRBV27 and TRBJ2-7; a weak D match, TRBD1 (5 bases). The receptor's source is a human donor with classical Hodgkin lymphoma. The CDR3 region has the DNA TGTGCCAGCGTTGACAGAGCTACTCGGGAGTACTTC. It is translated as CASVDRATREYF.